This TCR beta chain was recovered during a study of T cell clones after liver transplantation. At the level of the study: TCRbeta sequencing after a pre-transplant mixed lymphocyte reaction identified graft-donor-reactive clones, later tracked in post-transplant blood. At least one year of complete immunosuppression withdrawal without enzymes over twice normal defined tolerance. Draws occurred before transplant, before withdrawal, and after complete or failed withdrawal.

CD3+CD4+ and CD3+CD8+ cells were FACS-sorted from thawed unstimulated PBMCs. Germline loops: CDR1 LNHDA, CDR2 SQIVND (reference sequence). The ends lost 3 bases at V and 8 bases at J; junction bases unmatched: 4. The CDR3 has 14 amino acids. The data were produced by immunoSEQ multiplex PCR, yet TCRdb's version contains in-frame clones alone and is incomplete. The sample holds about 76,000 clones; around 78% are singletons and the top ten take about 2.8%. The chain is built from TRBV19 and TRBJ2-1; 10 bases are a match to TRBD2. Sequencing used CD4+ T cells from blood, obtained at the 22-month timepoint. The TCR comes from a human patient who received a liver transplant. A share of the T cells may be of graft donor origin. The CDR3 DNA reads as TGTGCCAGTAGTATCCAGCGGGGGGGATATGAGCAGTTCTTC. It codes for CASSIQRGGYEQFF.